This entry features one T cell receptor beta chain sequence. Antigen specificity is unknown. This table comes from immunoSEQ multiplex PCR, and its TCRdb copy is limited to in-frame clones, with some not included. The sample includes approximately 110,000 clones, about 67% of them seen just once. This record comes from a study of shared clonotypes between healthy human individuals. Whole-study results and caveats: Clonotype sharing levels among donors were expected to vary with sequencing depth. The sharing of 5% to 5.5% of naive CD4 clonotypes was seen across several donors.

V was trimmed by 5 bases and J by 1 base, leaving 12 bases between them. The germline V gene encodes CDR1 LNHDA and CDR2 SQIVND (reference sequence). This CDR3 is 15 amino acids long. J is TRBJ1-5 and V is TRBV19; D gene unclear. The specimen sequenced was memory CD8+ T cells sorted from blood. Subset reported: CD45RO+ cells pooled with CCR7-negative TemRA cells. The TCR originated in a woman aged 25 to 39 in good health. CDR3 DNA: TGTGCCAGTAGTTATCAGCAGGAAAGCAATCAGCCCCAGCATTTT. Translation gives CASSYQQESNQPQHF.